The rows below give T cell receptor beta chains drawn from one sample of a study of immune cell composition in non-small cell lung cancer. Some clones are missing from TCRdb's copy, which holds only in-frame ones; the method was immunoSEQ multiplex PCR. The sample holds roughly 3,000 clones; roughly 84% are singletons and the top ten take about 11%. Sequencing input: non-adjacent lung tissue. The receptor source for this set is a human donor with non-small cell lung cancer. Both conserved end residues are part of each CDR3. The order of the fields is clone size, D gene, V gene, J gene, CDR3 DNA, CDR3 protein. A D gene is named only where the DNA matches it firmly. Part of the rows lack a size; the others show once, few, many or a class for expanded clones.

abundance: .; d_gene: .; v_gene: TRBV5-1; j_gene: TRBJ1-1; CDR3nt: TGCGCCAGCAGCGTACAGGGGAACACTGAAGCTTTCTTT; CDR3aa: CASSVQGNTEAFF
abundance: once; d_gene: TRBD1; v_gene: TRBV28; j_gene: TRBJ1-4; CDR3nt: TGTGCCAGCAGTCGTGGACAGGCCCGGGAAAAACTGTTTTTT; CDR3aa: CASSRGQAREKLFF
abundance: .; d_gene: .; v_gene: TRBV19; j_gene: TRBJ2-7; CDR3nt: TGTGCCAGTAGTATCGCGCCGTCGGGCTACGAGCAGTACTTC; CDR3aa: CASSIAPSGYEQYF
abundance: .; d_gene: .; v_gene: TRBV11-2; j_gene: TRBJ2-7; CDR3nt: TGTGCCAGCAGCTTTGTACAGGGCAGCGACAAACCCTACGAGCAGTACTTC; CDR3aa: CASSFVQGSDKPYEQYF
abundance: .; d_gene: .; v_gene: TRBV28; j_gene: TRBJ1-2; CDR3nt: TGTGCCAGCAGTTTAAGGTCGGATGGGGGGGGCTATGGCTACACCTTC; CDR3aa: CASSLRSDGGGYGYTF
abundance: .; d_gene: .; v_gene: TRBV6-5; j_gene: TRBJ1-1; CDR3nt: TGTGCCACCAGGTGGGCCTTCGACACTGAAGCTTTCTTT; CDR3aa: CATRWAFDTEAFF
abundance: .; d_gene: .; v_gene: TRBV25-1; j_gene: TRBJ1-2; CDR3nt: TGTGCCAGCACCAGGGAACCCTACTATGGCTACACCTTC; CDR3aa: CASTREPYYGYTF
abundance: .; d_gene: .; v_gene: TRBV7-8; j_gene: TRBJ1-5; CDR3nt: TGTGCCAGCAGCTTAGGGGGCCAGCCCCAGCATTTT; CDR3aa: CASSLGGQPQHF
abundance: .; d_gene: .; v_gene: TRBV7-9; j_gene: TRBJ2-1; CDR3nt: TGTGCCAGCAGCTGGGGGGCTAGCGGCTACAATGAGCAGTTCTTC; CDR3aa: CASSWGASGYNEQFF
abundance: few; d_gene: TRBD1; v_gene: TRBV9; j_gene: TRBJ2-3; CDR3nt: TGTGCCAGCAGCGGTCGACAGGGGGCGGTTAGAGATACGCAGTATTTT; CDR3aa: CASSGRQGAVRDTQYF
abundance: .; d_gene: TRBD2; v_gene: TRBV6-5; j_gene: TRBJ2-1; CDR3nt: TGTGCCAGCAGCCTTAGCGGGAGTAACAATGAGCAGTTCTTC; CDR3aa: CASSLSGSNNEQFF
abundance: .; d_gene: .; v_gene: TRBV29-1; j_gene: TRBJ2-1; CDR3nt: TGCAGCGCCCCTTTCGGGGATGAGCAGTTCTTC; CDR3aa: CSAPFGDEQFF
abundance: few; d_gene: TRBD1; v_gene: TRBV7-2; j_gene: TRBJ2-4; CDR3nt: TGTGCCAGCAGCTTACAGACAGGGGAGGACAAAAACATTCAGTACTTC; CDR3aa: CASSLQTGEDKNIQYF
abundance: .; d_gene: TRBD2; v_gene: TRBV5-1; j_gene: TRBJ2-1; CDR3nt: TGCGCCAGCAGCGAGGGACTAGCGGGAGGAGGCTACAATGAGCAGTTCTTC; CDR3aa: CASSEGLAGGGYNEQFF
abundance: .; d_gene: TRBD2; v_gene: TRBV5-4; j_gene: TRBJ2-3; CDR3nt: TGTGCCAGCAGCTCCCCGTCGGGAGCGGGAGCAACAGATACGCAGTATTTT; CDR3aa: CASSSPSGAGATDTQYF
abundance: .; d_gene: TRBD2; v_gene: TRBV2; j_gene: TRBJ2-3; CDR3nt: TGTGCCAGCAGCCACCCAATCGGGACTAGCGTCACAGATACGCAGTATTTT; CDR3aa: CASSHPIGTSVTDTQYF